Shown below are 28 T cell receptor beta chains from a single sample sequenced in a study of TIL therapy for anti-PD-1-resistant metastatic lung cancer. The immunoSEQ assay was v3. TCRdb's table, derived via immunoSEQ multiplex PCR, lists solely in-frame clones and lacks some. The sample yields more than 12,000 clones, roughly 88% seen once. Indicated time point: pre-treatment sample, taken before nivolumab and TIL therapy. Sequencing was performed on blood, taken at baseline. These receptors were taken from a person between 25 and 79 years old with non-small cell lung cancer.

This chain joins TRBV27 and TRBJ2-1, with D uncertain. The germline V gene has CDR1 MNHEY and CDR2 SMNVEV (reference sequence). V dropped 5 bases and J dropped 0 bases, with 17 bases sitting between them. This CDR3 has 17 residues. This CDR3 is CASSPSIMDGSYNEQFF. The DNA for the CDR3 is TGTGCCAGCAGTCCCTCCATTATGGATGGCTCCTACAATGAGCAGTTCTTC.

This chain joins TRBV7-2 and TRBJ2-2, with unresolved D. The length of the CDR3 is 13 residues. Looked up from germline, CDR1 is SGHTA and CDR2 is FQGNSA. Trimming left V 5 bases short and J 6 bases short, with 10 bases between. The CDR3 DNA reads TGTGCCAGCAGCCTACGGCAACCCGGGGAGCTGTTTTTT. Protein product: CASSLRQPGELFF.

The chain joins TRBV5-4 to TRBJ2-3; a weak D match, TRBD2 (7 bases). The V end lost 1 base, the J end lost 1 base, and 10 bases lay between the germline ends. Germline V gene lookup returns CDR1 SGHNT and CDR2 YYREEE (reference sequence). The CDR3 is 15 amino acids. The CDR3 sequence: CASSLREGGTDTQYF. CDR3 in DNA: TGTGCCAGCAGCTTGAGGGAGGGGGGCACAGATACGCAGTATTTT.

The genes are TRBV7-2 and TRBJ1-5; the D gene is possibly TRBD1 (5 bases). The V end lost 0 bases, the J end lost 5 bases, and 8 bases lay between the germline ends. Germline assignment: CDR1 SGHTA and CDR2 FQGNSA. This CDR3 spans 14 amino acids. CDR3 nucleotide sequence: TGTGCCAGCAGCTTAGCAGGGGCGGATCAGCCCCAGCATTTT. It translates to CASSLAGADQPQHF.

The chain recombines TRBV19 with TRBJ2-5, with 7 bases lining up with TRBD2. Trimming cost V 1 base and J 9 bases; bases outside gene matches: 11. Germline assignment: CDR1 LNHDA and CDR2 SQIVND (reference sequence). The CDR3 has 15 amino acids. CDR3 residues: CASSIASGPRGAQYF. In nucleotides, the CDR3 is TGTGCCAGTAGTATAGCCAGCGGGCCCCGGGGGGCCCAGTACTTC.

This chain joins TRBV28 and TRBJ2-5, with 9 bases matching TRBD1. The last part of the DNA fits TRBJ2-7 better; the J call may be wrong. CDR1 is MDHEN, CDR2 SYDVKM, per germline. This CDR3 contains 15 residues. CDR3 region: CASSLHGTGRYEQYF. The DNA of the CDR3 is TGTGCCAGCAGCCTACACGGGACAGGGCGCTACGAGCAGTACTTC.

V is TRBV9 and J is TRBJ2-5; 8 positions match TRBD2. Trimming took 0 bases from V and 3 from J; bases not matched to a gene: 10. Germline lookup yields CDR1 SGDLS and CDR2 YYNGEE. This CDR3 spans 17 amino acids. The CDR3 DNA reads as TGTGCCAGCAGCGTAGTGGGCGGGGGGACTCCCGAAGAGACCCAGTACTTC. Protein product: CASSVVGGGTPEETQYF.

The gene calls are TRBV6-5 and TRBJ1-3, with 9 bases fitting TRBD1. Germline V gene lookup returns CDR1 MNHEY and CDR2 SVGAGI. The length of the CDR3 is 15 residues. The V segment lost 6 bases and the J segment 3 bases; nucleotides outside the gene matches: 6. This CDR3 is CASSPQGAYGNTIYF. For the CDR3, the DNA is TGTGCCAGCAGCCCACAGGGGGCGTATGGAAACACCATATATTTT.

The chain has TRBV6-5 and TRBJ1-2, with 8 nucleotides matching TRBD1. The CDR3 is 15 residues long. CDR1 is MNHEY and CDR2 is SVGAGI in the germline V gene. V was pared by 3 bases and J by 2 bases, with 5 bases of the junction left unmatched. The CDR3 region is CASSYRTGPNYGYTF. The CDR3 DNA reads as TGTGCCAGCAGTTATCGGACAGGGCCGAACTATGGCTACACCTTC.

This clone was counted once. The V gene is TRBV19, the J gene TRBJ2-5; tentatively, D is TRBD2 (5 bases). This CDR3 is built from 14 residues. Between the trimmed V and J ends, which lost 8 bases and 2 bases, there was a span of 15 bases. Germline V gene sequence: CDR1 LNHDA, CDR2 SQIVND (reference sequence). The CDR3 DNA reads as TGTGCCAGTGCTAGAGCGGCAACACAAGAGACCCAGTACTTC. Amino acids: CASARAATQETQYF.

The chain joins TRBV4-2 to TRBJ2-2; TRBD1 might be the D (6 bases). The V end lost 0 bases, the J end lost 3 bases, and 8 bases lay between the germline ends. The CDR3 consists of 15 residues. Germline CDR1 and CDR2: LGHNA and YNFKEQ. CDR3 region: CASSQDAGDTGELFF. CDR3 DNA sequence: TGTGCCAGCAGCCAAGATGCAGGGGACACCGGGGAGCTGTTTTTT.

This chain links TRBV10-3 with TRBJ2-1, with 7 positions matching TRBD1. Unmatched junction bases numbered 9, after V lost 6 bases and J lost 7 bases. Per germline, CDR1 ENHRY and CDR2 SYGVKD. This CDR3 is 14 amino acids long. The CDR3 DNA sequence: TGTGCCATCAGGGATTCCGCAGGGGGAAATGAGCAGTTCTTC. Its translation is CAIRDSAGGNEQFF.

The V and J genes are TRBV6-6 and TRBJ1-5; possible D gene TRBD1, 5 bases. The CDR3 totals 15 residues. From germline, CDR1 is MNHNY and CDR2 SVGAGI (reference sequence). V lost 2 bases and J 6 bases, leaving 14 bases between the germline ends. In DNA, the CDR3 is TGTGCCAGCAGTTACGGTGGCGGGGCGGGTCAGCCCCAGCATTTT. This gives the protein CASSYGGGAGQPQHF.

The V and J genes are TRBV6-7 and TRBJ2-2; TRBD2 aligns across 12 bases. TRBV6-7 is an ORF for which the function is uncertain. This CDR3 spans 16 amino acids. Trimming cost V 6 bases and J 2 bases; bases outside gene matches: 4. The CDR3 DNA reads as TGTGCCAGCAGAACGGGACTAGCGGGTAACACCGGGGAGCTGTTTTTT. Translated: CASRTGLAGNTGELFF.

The J gene is TRBJ2-7, the V gene TRBV11-1; 7 bases agree with TRBD1. There are 17 residues in the CDR3. With 4 bases clipped from V and 2 bases from J, the junction kept 14 bases outside the gene matches. The germline gives CDR1 SGHAT, CDR2 FQDESV (reference sequence). This CDR3 is CASSSGRDRLHTYEQYF. CDR3 DNA: TGTGCCAGCAGCTCAGGCCGGGACAGATTACATACCTACGAGCAGTACTTC.

This clone was recorded once. This sequence joins TRBV2 and TRBJ1-5; weak D call: TRBD1 (5 bases). V lost 6 bases and J 5 bases, leaving 14 bases between the germline ends. Germline V CDR1 and CDR2: SNHLY, FYNNEI. The CDR3 sequence is 14 residues long. This CDR3 reads CASRGQGPYQPQHF. CDR3 DNA sequence: TGTGCCAGCAGGGGGCAGGGTCCTTATCAGCCCCAGCATTTT. Full variable domain (missing parts from reference TRBV2 and TRBJ1-5): EPEVTQTPSHQVTQMGQEVILRCVPISNHLYFYWYRQILGQKVEFLVSFYNNEISEKSEIFDDQFSVERPDGSNFTLKIRSTKLEDSAMYFCASRGQGPYQPQHFGDGTRLSIL.

This clone has just one count. This chain joins TRBV19 and TRBJ1-1, with 7 bases identical to TRBD1. The CDR3 has 15 residues. Unmatched junction bases numbered 10, after V lost 2 bases and J lost 7 bases. The germline V gene has CDR1 LNHDA and CDR2 SQIVND (reference sequence). CDR3 bases: TGTGCCAGTAGTATAACTCAGGGGGTATACGGTGAAGCTTTCTTT. The encoded protein is CASSITQGVYGEAFF.

The chain recombines TRBV7-9 with TRBJ1-1; maybe TRBD1 (5 bases). Trimming removed 4 bases from V and 5 bases from J, with 20 bases in between. Germline loops: CDR1 SEHNR, CDR2 FQNEAQ (reference sequence). The CDR3 is 16 residues long. The CDR3 protein is CASSSPRAGPRTEAFF. The DNA for the CDR3 is TGTGCCAGCAGCTCCCCCAGGGCAGGGCCGAGGACTGAAGCTTTCTTT.

The chain joins TRBV4-3 to TRBJ1-2; TRBD1 is a possible D gene (6 bases). Germline CDR1 reads LGHNA; CDR2 reads YSLEER. V was pared by 0 bases and J by 8 bases, with 19 bases between. The length of the CDR3 is 16 residues. The CDR3 region is CASSQDFPGALGGYTF. The CDR3 DNA sequence: TGCGCCAGCAGCCAAGATTTTCCGGGGGCGCTGGGGGGCTACACCTTC.

The chain uses TRBV5-6 and TRBJ1-1; 10 bases line up with TRBD1. Germline CDR1 and CDR2: SGHDT and YYEEEE. CDR3 size: 14 residues. Trimming at V came to 4 bases and at J to 5 bases, leaving 5 bases not matched to a gene. The CDR3 spells CASSPTGGRTEAFF. CDR3 bases: TGTGCCAGCAGCCCGACAGGGGGCAGGACTGAAGCTTTCTTT.

J is TRBJ1-1 and V is TRBV6-5; D not certain. Germline CDR1 is MNHEY and CDR2 is SVGAGI. V was cut by 8 bases and J by 1 base, with 14 bases left in between. The CDR3 is made up of 14 amino acids. The DNA for the CDR3 is TGTGCCAGCCGGCTCACCGTGTGGAACACTGAAGCTTTCTTT. Its translation: CASRLTVWNTEAFF.

This chain links TRBV7-2 with TRBJ1-3; 8 positions match TRBD1. Germline CDR1 is SGHTA and CDR2 is FQGNSA. This CDR3 has 14 residues. V lost 5 bases, J lost 13 bases, and 13 bases stayed unmatched. The CDR3 here is CASSEGQAREIIYF. In nucleotides, the CDR3 is TGTGCCAGCAGCGAGGGACAGGCACGGGAGATTATATATTTT. The full variable domain, in which reference TRBV7-2 and TRBJ1-3 provide the parts outside the CDR3, is GAGVSQSPSNKVTEKGKDVELRCDPISGHTALYWYRQSLGQGLEFLIYFQGNSAPDKSGLPSDRFSAERTGGSVSTLTIQRTQQEDSAVYLCASSEGQAREIIYFGEGSWLTVV.

The V call is TRBV13, the J call TRBJ2-7; 10 nucleotides line up with TRBD1. The germline gives CDR1 PRHDT, CDR2 FYEKMQ (reference sequence). The CDR3 runs to 16 residues. Trimming took 5 bases from V and 7 from J; bases not matched to a gene: 14. The CDR3 bases are TGTGCCAGCAGCCCAGTCGGGACAGGGGAGTCGGGGGAGCAGTACTTC. Its translation is CASSPVGTGESGEQYF.

The chain has TRBV7-3 and TRBJ1-1, with D perhaps TRBD1 (6 bases). V gave up 0 bases and J gave up 4 bases, with 9 bases separating them. Germline lookup yields CDR1 SGHTA and CDR2 FQGTGA. The CDR3 totals 14 residues. Written as DNA, the CDR3 is TGTGCCAGCAGCTTAACGTCAGGGGCCACTGAAGCTTTCTTT. It yields the protein CASSLTSGATEAFF.

CDR3 region: CAWSVAGDTQYF. CDR3 coding DNA: TGTGCCTGGAGTGTAGCTGGAGATACGCAGTATTTT. The chain recombines TRBV30 with TRBJ2-3; unclear D gene. The CDR3 runs 12 residues. V lost 0 bases and J 5 bases, leaving 6 bases between the germline ends. CDR1 and CDR2 (germline): GTSNPN, SVGIG (reference sequence). The full variable domain, rest sourced from reference TRBV30 and TRBJ2-3, is SQTIHQWPATLVQPVGSPLSLECTVEGTSNPNLYWYRQAAGRGLQLLFYSVGIGQISSEVPQNLSASRPQDRQFILSSKKLLLSDSGFYLCAWSVAGDTQYFGPGTRLTVL.

V and J are TRBV6-6 and TRBJ1-1; TRBD1 is a possible D gene (5 bases). The germline V and J ends were trimmed by 6 bases and 1 base, with 12 bases remaining between them. CDR1 MNHNY and CDR2 SVGAGI come from the germline V gene (reference sequence). The CDR3 spans 14 residues. Here the CDR3 DNA reads TGTGCCAGCAGCAAAAGGGGCACGAACACTGAAGCTTTCTTT. It codes for CASSKRGTNTEAFF.

This chain joins TRBV2 and TRBJ1-2; D gene unclear. Trimming removed 2 bases from V and 4 bases from J, with 11 bases in between. This CDR3 comprises 14 residues. Germline CDR1 reads SNHLY; CDR2 reads FYNNEI. The CDR3 sequence is CASSESYASYGYTF. CDR3 DNA: TGTGCCAGCAGTGAATCGTATGCCTCCTATGGCTACACCTTC.

This chain connects TRBV25-1 to TRBJ1-1; D unresolved. Germline CDR1 reads MGHDK; CDR2 reads SYGVNS. This CDR3 is 13 amino acids long. V lost 0 bases, J lost 8 bases, and 10 bases lay in between. The CDR3 loop is CASSEYRREEAFF. CDR3 bases: TGTGCCAGCAGTGAATATCGGAGGGAGGAAGCTTTCTTT.